These 25 T cell receptor beta chains share one sample of origin, sequenced in a study of T cell repertoires in aging, cancer and after chemotherapy. Rearranged V-D-J TRB sequences were amplified with a mixed TRB-A/B primer pool. TCRdb fed the multiplex PCR reads into MiXCR, producing one record per CDR3 protein. This sample carries 3,000 to 4,000 distinct CDR3 sequences, 38% of them seen once, and the ten largest clones take under 50%. Peripheral blood genomic DNA, not sorted cells or RNA, was the template. The sequencing sample was made of blood. The receptors shown here come from a human donor in good health.

The chain has TRBV30 and TRBJ1-1; D unclear. CDR1 and CDR2 from the germline V gene are GTSNPN and SVGIG (reference sequence). The CDR3 is 12 amino acids. V shed 3 bases and J shed 1 base, with 6 bases lying between them. CDR3 sequence (DNA): TGTGCCTGGAGCTTGGGGAACACTGAAGCTTTCTTT. Its protein product is CAWSLGNTEAFF.

The genes are TRBV6-1 and TRBJ1-1; TRBD1 matches at 9 bases. Germline CDR1 is MNHNS and CDR2 is SASEGT. After removal of 10 bases from V and 2 bases from J, the junction contained 11 bases not matched to a gene. The CDR3 extends over 15 amino acids. CDR3 coding DNA: TGTGCCACCATCTTTTTAACAGGGGGCAACACTGAAGCTTTCTTT. Its protein product is CATIFLTGGNTEAFF.

This clonotype has only a few counts. The chain carries TRBV29-1 and TRBJ2-3, with D perhaps TRBD1 (6 bases). The germline V gene has CDR1 SQVTM and CDR2 ANQGSEA. The CDR3 totals 14 residues. The germline V and J ends were trimmed by 7 bases and 1 base, with 15 bases remaining between them. CDR3 DNA sequence: TGCAGCGCCGAGGGGGTGGAAGGCACAGATACGCAGTATTTT. This encodes CSAEGVEGTDTQYF.

The V gene is TRBV6-5, the J gene TRBJ2-4; 11 nucleotides match TRBD2. CDR1 is MNHEY, CDR2 SVGAGI, per germline. CDR3 length: 15 amino acids. Trimming cost V 5 bases and J 5 bases; bases outside gene matches: 5. The CDR3 DNA sequence: TGTGCCAGCAGTGGCATAGCGGGGGGGGAAAACATTCAGTACTTC. As protein: CASSGIAGGENIQYF.

J is TRBJ2-1 and V is TRBV20-1; 7 bases line up with TRBD2. Germline values: CDR1 DFQATT, CDR2 SNEGSKA (reference sequence). With 6 bases clipped from V and 3 bases from J, the junction kept 11 bases outside the gene matches. The CDR3 consists of 15 residues. CDR3 residues: CSASRGGSDYNEQFF. In DNA, the CDR3 is TGCAGTGCCTCACGGGGCGGGAGCGACTACAATGAGCAGTTCTTC.

This clonotype qualifies as medium-sized. This sequence joins TRBV29-1 and TRBJ1-2, with 7 bases that match TRBD1. J was trimmed by 0 bases and V by 1 base; bases with no gene match: 2. The germline V gene has CDR1 SQVTM and CDR2 ANQGSEA. There are 14 residues in the CDR3. The CDR3 loop is CSVEAQGTNYGYTF. CDR3 coding DNA: TGCAGCGTTGAAGCACAGGGGACTAACTATGGCTACACCTTC.

CDR3 sequence (DNA): TGTGCCAGCAGCCCCCGGACAGTTAATTATGGCTACACCTTC. It specifies CASSPRTVNYGYTF. The chain uses TRBV7-2 and TRBJ1-2, with D possibly TRBD1 on 6 matching bases. Germline lookup yields CDR1 SGHTA and CDR2 FQGNSA. V lost 5 bases, J lost 5 bases, and 15 bases lay in between. The CDR3 length is 14 residues.

The sample holds a few counts of this clonotype. This chain uses TRBV19 with TRBJ1-6; D perhaps matches TRBD1 (6 bases). CDR3 length equals 13 residues. Trimming took off 3 bases at V and 10 bases at J, with 10 bases between the two ends. CDR1 and CDR2 from the germline V gene are LNHDA and SQIVND (reference sequence). CDR3 sequence reads: CASSMTGGSPLHF. The CDR3 DNA reads as TGTGCCAGTAGTATGACGGGGGGCTCACCCCTCCACTTT.

The rearrangement joins TRBV27 to TRBJ2-2, with 11 bases lining up with TRBD2. Germline V gene data show CDR1 as MNHEY and CDR2 as SMNVEV (reference sequence). The V and J ends lost 6 bases and 5 bases, in that order; junction bases with no gene match: 11. This CDR3 is 17 amino acids long. Here the CDR3 reads CASSFLAGGHETGELFF. The CDR3 DNA follows: TGTGCCAGCAGCTTTCTAGCGGGGGGACACGAAACCGGGGAGCTGTTTTTT.

The genes are TRBV7-9 and TRBJ2-2; D unresolved. CDR3 length equals 13 residues. Per the germline V gene, CDR1 is SEHNR and CDR2 is FQNEAQ (reference sequence). V was shortened by 5 bases and J by 6 bases, with 10 bases between the two germline ends. The DNA for the CDR3 is TGTGCCAGCAGCGGAGTTCGGTCCGGGGAGCTGTTTTTT. It specifies CASSGVRSGELFF.

The CDR3: CASSQEKTAGGKSDTQYF. The CDR3 DNA reads as TGTGCCAGCAGCCAAGAGAAAACGGCAGGGGGAAAGTCAGATACGCAGTATTTT. The gene calls are TRBV14 and TRBJ2-3; 7 nucleotides match TRBD1. This CDR3 spans 18 amino acids. In germline, CDR1 is SGHDN, CDR2 FVKESK. The J segment lost 4 bases and the V segment lost 0 bases, leaving 13 bases of the junction unmatched. The whole variable domain, filled in from reference TRBV14 and TRBJ2-3, reads EAGVTQFPSHSVIEKGQTVTLRCDPISGHDNLYWYRRVMGKEIKFLLHFVKESKQDESGMPNNRFLAERTGGTYSTLKVQPAELEDSGVYFCASSQEKTAGGKSDTQYFGPGTRLTVL.

This clonotype counts as medium-sized. J is TRBJ2-3 and V is TRBV19; the match to TRBD2 covers 9 bases. Germline V gene lookup returns CDR1 LNHDA and CDR2 SQIVND (reference sequence). CDR3 length: 14 residues. V trimming: 4 bases; J trimming: 3 bases; junction bases outside the gene matches: 2. CDR3 region: CASSTGLATDTQYF. The CDR3 DNA follows: TGTGCCAGTAGTACGGGACTAGCAACAGATACGCAGTATTTT.

This clonotype was detected a few times. V and J are TRBV6-1 and TRBJ2-3; 9 bases match TRBD2. Germline trimming cut 4 bases from V and 2 bases from J; bases unmatched to any gene: 7. Germline V gene sequence: CDR1 MNHNS, CDR2 SASEGT. The CDR3 consists of 16 residues. Here the CDR3 reads CASSVSSGATTDTQYF. The DNA of the CDR3 is TGTGCCAGCAGTGTCTCTAGCGGGGCGACCACAGATACGCAGTATTTT.

By sample share, this clonotype is medium-sized. The chain recombines TRBV30 with TRBJ2-6, with D perhaps matching TRBD2 (6 bases). CDR1 GTSNPN and CDR2 SVGIG come from the germline V gene (reference sequence). This CDR3 is built from 17 residues. The ends were cut back, 3 bases at V and 0 bases at J, with 15 bases in the middle. The CDR3 region has the DNA TGTGCCTGGAGGGGGGGACTGCCTGGCTCTGGGGCCAACGTCCTGACTTTC. The encoded protein is CAWRGGLPGSGANVLTF. The full variable domain, with the rest looked up from reference TRBV30 and TRBJ2-6, is SQTIHQWPATLVQPVGSPLSLECTVEGTSNPNLYWYRQAAGRGLQLLFYSVGIGQISSEVPQNLSASRPQDRQFILSSKKLLLSDSGFYLCAWRGGLPGSGANVLTFGAGSRLTVL.

Relative to its sample, this clonotype is large. J is TRBJ2-5 and V is TRBV7-3, with 7 nucleotides matching TRBD2. The germline gives CDR1 SGHTA, CDR2 FQGTGA. V was clipped by 0 bases and J by 5 bases; unmatched bases: 6. The CDR3 sequence is 15 residues long. The CDR3 loop is CASSLTAAGRETQYF. The CDR3 coding sequence is TGTGCCAGCAGCTTAACTGCAGCGGGGCGGGAGACCCAGTACTTC.

This clonotype was picked up a small number of times. The CDR3 reads CASSFRDFRAGYTF. The CDR3 DNA follows: TGTGCCAGCAGTTTCCGGGACTTCAGGGCAGGCTACACCTTC. This rearrangement joins TRBV27 to TRBJ1-2; TRBD1 might be the D (5 bases). Germline V gene sequence: CDR1 MNHEY, CDR2 SMNVEV (reference sequence). Trimming pared 3 bases from V and 8 bases from J, leaving 16 bases between. The CDR3 is made up of 14 amino acids.

By share, this clonotype ranks as medium-sized. This chain uses TRBV29-1 with TRBJ2-7; the D gene is possibly TRBD2 (5 bases). The CDR3 totals 11 residues. Germline V gene lookup returns CDR1 SQVTM and CDR2 ANQGSEA. Between the trimmed V and J ends, which lost 6 bases and 7 bases, there was a span of 13 bases. Here the CDR3 DNA reads TGCAGCGTCAGGACGGGATTGGAGCAGTACTTC. Protein sequence: CSVRTGLEQYF.

This clonotype was counted only a few times. The rearrangement links TRBV6-5 to TRBJ1-2; TRBD1 might be the D (6 bases). Germline assignment: CDR1 MNHEY and CDR2 SVGAGI. Trimming removed 6 bases at V and 4 bases at J, with 12 bases between. CDR3 length: 13 amino acids. The CDR3 DNA sequence: TGTGCCAGCAGAACAACAGGGACCTATGGCTACACCTTC. Translating gives CASRTTGTYGYTF.

The rearrangement joins TRBV19 to TRBJ1-1; 10 bases agree with TRBD1. After removal of 8 bases from V and 0 bases from J, the junction contained 9 bases not matched to a gene. The germline gives CDR1 LNHDA, CDR2 SQIVND (reference sequence). The CDR3 runs to 16 residues. CDR3 sequence (DNA): TGTGCCAGTGGGACAGGGGTTCTGTTTTTGAACACTGAAGCTTTCTTT. This gives the protein CASGTGVLFLNTEAFF.

This clonotype was counted only a few times. The chain has TRBV12-3 or TRBV12-4 and TRBJ2-1; 8 positions match TRBD2. V dropped 3 bases and J dropped 0; count of bases not matched to a gene: 1. The CDR3 is 15 amino acids. This chain's CDR3 is CASSFSGSSYNEQFF. The DNA for the CDR3 is TGTGCCAGCAGTTTCAGCGGGAGCTCCTACAATGAGCAGTTCTTC.

This chain joins TRBV5-5 and TRBJ1-4; D may be TRBD1 (5 bases). The V and J ends lost 4 bases and 5 bases respectively, with 12 bases between them. This CDR3 has 14 amino acids. Germline lookup yields CDR1 SGHKS and CDR2 YYEKEE (reference sequence). The CDR3 DNA follows: TGTGCCAGCAGCCGCGGGGGTGGGAATGAAAAACTGTTTTTT. Translating it yields CASSRGGGNEKLFF.

The CDR3 sequence is CASRVGAGRGNTIYF. In DNA form, the CDR3 reads TGTGCCAGCAGGGTCGGGGCGGGGCGAGGAAACACCATATATTTT. V and J are TRBV12-3 or TRBV12-4 and TRBJ1-3; D perhaps matches TRBD1 (5 bases). The CDR3 has 15 amino acids. Between the trimmed V and J ends, which lost 6 bases and 4 bases, there was a span of 16 bases.

Written as DNA, the CDR3 is TGTGCCAGCAGTGAAAGCAGGGTGAGCTTGCCCCAGCATTTT. Amino acid sequence: CASSESRVSLPQHF. The V gene is TRBV12-3 or TRBV12-4, the J gene TRBJ1-5, with a tentative D call TRBD1 (5 bases). CDR3 length: 14 amino acids. The ends were cut back, 5 bases at V and 9 bases at J, with 17 bases in the middle.

The chain has TRBV30 and TRBJ1-6; D is perhaps TRBD1 (6 bases). Trimming stripped 0 bases from V and 11 bases from J, with 20 bases between. CDR3 length equals 16 residues. Germline assignment: CDR1 GTSNPN and CDR2 SVGIG (reference sequence). The CDR3 spells CAWSVTFGQGRPPLHF. The CDR3 region has the DNA TGTGCCTGGAGTGTAACATTTGGGCAGGGGAGGCCACCCCTCCACTTT.

The chain recombines TRBV5-1 with TRBJ2-2; D is unclear. Deletions cut 7 bases from V and 3 bases from J, with 10 bases between. From germline, CDR1 is SGHRS and CDR2 YFSETQ. The CDR3 length is 13 residues. CDR3 nucleotides: TGCGCCAGCCTCGGCGGCTACACCGGGGAGCTGTTTTTT. Its protein product is CASLGGYTGELFF.